Following are 22 T cell receptor beta chains from one sample sequenced in a study of cytomegalovirus exposure and HLA in healthy donors. The PCR ran on 60 Vbeta and 13 Jbeta primers. The repertoire was sequenced with immunoSEQ multiplex PCR; TCRdb's copy has only in-frame clones and lacks some. The data hold 300,000 or so clones, with approximately 84% observed a single time. Source material: PBMCs. These receptors came from a woman in her forties in good health and CMV-seropositive.

The chain joins TRBV19 to TRBJ2-4; no clear D. The CDR3 is made up of 12 amino acids. Germline assignment: CDR1 LNHDA and CDR2 SQIVND (reference sequence). V was shortened by 9 bases and J by 4 bases, with 10 bases between the two germline ends. The CDR3 DNA sequence: TGTGCCAGCTCGCACCAGAAAAACATTCAGTACTTC. This sequence encodes CASSHQKNIQYF.

The CDR3 bases are TGTGCCAGCAGTTTAGGGACAGGGGTAGAGACCCAGTACTTC. Encoded protein: CASSLGTGVETQYF. The genes are TRBV27 and TRBJ2-5, with 10 bases that match TRBD1. With 2 bases clipped from V and 4 bases from J, the junction kept 1 base outside the gene matches. Germline loops: CDR1 MNHEY, CDR2 SMNVEV (reference sequence). The CDR3 runs to 14 residues.

The chain links TRBV10-3 to TRBJ2-1; perhaps TRBD2 as D (6 bases). V gave up 0 bases and J gave up 9 bases, with 9 bases separating them. The CDR3 contains 13 residues. Germline CDR1 is ENHRY and CDR2 is SYGVKD. The DNA for the CDR3 is TGTGCCATCAGTGAGTCGGGCGGGGTTGAGCAGTTCTTC. Amino acids: CAISESGGVEQFF.

CDR3 in DNA: TGTGCCAGCAGCCAAGATTTTCGGGACACAGATACGCAGTATTTT. Its protein product is CASSQDFRDTDTQYF. This sequence joins TRBV4-2 and TRBJ2-3; a weak D match, TRBD2 (5 bases). V was pared by 0 bases and J by 2 bases, with 9 bases between. The CDR3 consists of 15 residues. The germline V gene has CDR1 LGHNA and CDR2 YNFKEQ.

V usage is TRBV5-1 and J usage is TRBJ2-7; TRBD1 is a possible D gene (5 bases). The CDR3 is 15 amino acids. Germline values: CDR1 SGHRS, CDR2 YFSETQ. V lost 4 bases and J 2 bases, leaving 16 bases between the germline ends. The CDR3 here is CASSLTVPQTYEQYF. The CDR3 region has the DNA TGCGCCAGCAGCCTGACAGTACCCCAAACCTACGAGCAGTACTTC.

The chain has TRBV28 and TRBJ1-2; 11 bases are shared with TRBD1. The germline CDR1 and CDR2 sequences are MDHEN and SYDVKM. After removal of 5 bases from V and 5 bases from J, the junction contained 4 bases not matched to a gene. This CDR3 has 14 residues. This chain's CDR3 is CASSGTGGGYGYTF. CDR3 coding DNA: TGTGCCAGCAGTGGGACAGGGGGGGGGTATGGCTACACCTTC.

As to this clone: Other nucleotide sequences in the sample specify the same CDR3. The chain links TRBV11-2 to TRBJ1-6; D gene ambiguous. CDR1 SGHAT and CDR2 FQNNGV come from the germline V gene. The V gene lost 6 bases and the J gene lost 8 bases, with 14 bases spanning the gap. The CDR3 has 14 residues. The CDR3 DNA reads TGTGCCAGCAGTTATGACGGGGTGGATTCACCCCTCCACTTT. This codes for CASSYDGVDSPLHF.

The chain recombines TRBV10-3 with TRBJ1-6; 8 bases map to TRBD1. The J segment lost 7 bases and the V segment lost 5 bases, leaving 7 bases of the junction unmatched. Germline-derived CDR1 and CDR2 are ENHRY and SYGVKD. CDR3 length: 15 amino acids. In DNA form, the CDR3 reads TGTGCCATCAGTCCGGACAGGGCGGACAATTCACCCCTCCACTTT. It translates to CAISPDRADNSPLHF.

The rearrangement uses TRBV5-4 and TRBJ1-1; D is perhaps TRBD1 (5 bases). Germline V gene data show CDR1 as SGHNT and CDR2 as YYREEE (reference sequence). The CDR3 is made up of 13 amino acids. Trimming shortened V by 4 bases and J by 0 bases, and 7 bases separated the two germline ends. DNA for the CDR3: TGTGCCAGCAGCGTGGACATGAACACTGAAGCTTTCTTT. Residues: CASSVDMNTEAFF.

The chain carries TRBV18 and TRBJ2-3, with TRBD2 identical over 8 bases. Germline assignment: CDR1 KGHSH and CDR2 LQKENI. The ends lost 3 bases at V and 3 bases at J; junction bases unmatched: 8. The CDR3 is 16 residues long. CDR3 nucleotides: TGTGCCAGCTCACCCACTAACCTAGCGGGTACAGATACGCAGTATTTT. Its protein product is CASSPTNLAGTDTQYF.

The J gene is TRBJ1-2, the V gene TRBV27; 7 bases match TRBD1. This CDR3 is built from 11 residues. Per germline, CDR1 MNHEY and CDR2 SMNVEV (reference sequence). J was trimmed by 7 bases and V by 10 bases; bases with no gene match: 6. CDR3 coding DNA: TGTGCCACCTACAGGGGAGGTGGCTACACCTTC. Protein sequence: CATYRGGGYTF.

This chain uses TRBV27 with TRBJ2-3; D possibly corresponds to TRBD2 (6 bases). From germline, CDR1 is MNHEY and CDR2 SMNVEV (reference sequence). Trimming took off 1 base at V and 0 bases at J, with 11 bases between the two ends. CDR3 length equals 16 residues. The CDR3 loop reads CASSLFGGTSTDTQYF. The CDR3 region has the DNA TGTGCCAGCAGTTTATTCGGGGGTACTAGCACAGATACGCAGTATTTT.

This CDR3 is CASSSEGRGNSYEQYF. In DNA form, the CDR3 reads TGTGCCAGTAGCTCGGAGGGACGTGGGAACTCCTACGAGCAGTACTTC. The chain recombines TRBV19 with TRBJ2-7, with D perhaps TRBD2 (6 bases). CDR1 is LNHDA and CDR2 is SQIVND in the germline V gene (reference sequence). Trimming removed 6 bases from V and 0 bases from J, with 18 bases in between. This CDR3 contains 16 residues.

This sequence joins TRBV19 and TRBJ2-7; 7 bases agree with TRBD2. This CDR3 is built from 14 residues. Germline CDR1 reads LNHDA; CDR2 reads SQIVND (reference sequence). V was clipped by 3 bases and J by 6 bases; unmatched bases: 8. The chain's CDR3 is CASSIGGSLAEQYF. CDR3 sequence (DNA): TGTGCCAGTAGTATCGGGGGGAGCCTGGCCGAGCAGTACTTC.

The genes are TRBV11-3 and TRBJ2-1, with 11 bases that match TRBD2. Germline V gene data show CDR1 as SGHNT and CDR2 as YENEEA. This CDR3 has 17 amino acids. With V trimmed by 3 bases and J by 1 base, 5 bases remained unmatched. Written as DNA, the CDR3 is TGTGCCAGCAGCTTTTCACTAGCGGGAGTGTCCTACAATGAGCAGTTCTTC. The encoded protein is CASSFSLAGVSYNEQFF.

This chain uses TRBV4-2 with TRBJ1-5; 9 bases agree with TRBD1. This CDR3 has 16 amino acids. The ends lost 3 bases at V and 3 bases at J; junction bases unmatched: 6. CDR1 and CDR2 from the germline V gene are LGHNA and YNFKEQ. In DNA, the CDR3 is TGTGCCAGCAGCCAGGCGGGACAGGGACTCAATCAGCCCCAGCATTTT. Protein: CASSQAGQGLNQPQHF.

This chain links TRBV6-5 with TRBJ2-5; tentatively, D is TRBD2 (5 bases). Germline CDR1 and CDR2: MNHEY and SVGAGI. V lost 0 bases, J lost 8 bases, and 10 bases lay in between. This CDR3 is 13 amino acids long. This CDR3 is CASSYSSEGTQYF. In nucleotides, the CDR3 is TGTGCCAGCAGTTACTCGAGCGAGGGCACCCAGTACTTC.

The chain couples TRBV28 to TRBJ1-5; D possibly corresponds to TRBD1 (6 bases). CDR3 size: 16 residues. From germline, CDR1 is MDHEN and CDR2 SYDVKM. Between the trimmed V and J ends, which lost 3 bases and 0 bases, there was a span of 12 bases. DNA of the CDR3: TGTGCCAGCAGTTTCCCGGACAGTCGTAGCAATCAGCCCCAGCATTTT. It yields the protein CASSFPDSRSNQPQHF. Combining the CDR3 with reference TRBV28 and TRBJ1-5 gives the whole variable domain DVKVTQSSRYLVKRTGEKVFLECVQDMDHENMFWYRQDPGLGLRLIYFSYDVKMKEKGDIPEGYSVSREKKERFSLILESASTNQTSMYLCASSFPDSRSNQPQHFGDGTRLSIL.

CDR3 nucleotide sequence: TGTGCCAGCAGCTCAGTCCTAGCGGGAGCTAAAGAGACCCAGTACTTC. Its protein is CASSSVLAGAKETQYF. The J gene is TRBJ2-5, the V gene TRBV7-9; 10 bases are a match to TRBD2. This CDR3 contains 16 residues. With 4 bases clipped from V and 3 bases from J, the junction kept 8 bases outside the gene matches. Per the germline V gene, CDR1 is SEHNR and CDR2 is FQNEAQ (reference sequence).

V usage is TRBV5-6 and J usage is TRBJ2-7; no clear D gene. The germline V gene has CDR1 SGHDT and CDR2 YYEEEE. The V end lost 2 bases, the J end lost 2 bases, and 11 bases lay between the germline ends. This CDR3 is 14 amino acids long. The CDR3 is CASSFSSSAYEQYF. The CDR3 nucleotides are TGTGCCAGCAGCTTTTCTTCAAGCGCCTACGAGCAGTACTTC.

The V and J genes are TRBV5-4 and TRBJ2-5; 9 bases line up with TRBD2. Germline V gene data show CDR1 as SGHNT and CDR2 as YYREEE (reference sequence). V was pared by 4 bases and J by 5 bases, with 9 bases of the junction left unmatched. This CDR3 is 15 amino acids long. The CDR3 loop is CASSTSGYDDETQYF. CDR3 nucleotide sequence: TGTGCCAGCAGCACTAGCGGGTATGATGACGAGACCCAGTACTTC.

The chain couples TRBV21-1 to TRBJ2-7; TRBD2 is the table's D call and was not checked against the DNA. TRBV21-1 is recorded as a pseudogene. This CDR3 spans 14 amino acids. The chain's CDR3 is CASSYTGTSYEQYF. In DNA form, the CDR3 reads TGTGCCAGCAGCTATACCGGGACTAGCTACGAGCAGTACTTC.